The clone carrying this T cell receptor beta chain was detected a few times. Its matching antigen is unknown. These data originate in a study of Graves' ophthalmopathy and Graves' hyperthyroidism. Study-wide results and limits: Discriminating ophthalmopathy from stable hyperthyroidism, a 13-signature model attained a sensitivity of approximately 90% and a specificity of almost 83%. The model achieved 70.59% sensitivity and 72% to 75% specificity for ophthalmopathy progression.

From germline, CDR1 is SGHDN and CDR2 FVKESK. V lost 6 bases and J 2 bases, leaving 13 bases between the germline ends. This CDR3 has 15 residues. The authors amplified TCR beta CDR3 regions from RNA transcripts. RT-PCR with HTBI primers came first, then second-round multiplex PCR. TCRdb re-analysed the multiplex PCR reads in MiXCR, keeping a single row per CDR3 protein. The sample records hundreds of thousands of distinct CDR3 sequences, about 47% being singletons. The specimen was peripheral blood. The clonotype originates from an adult man with Graves' ophthalmopathy. V and J are TRBV14 and TRBJ2-2, with D perhaps matching TRBD1 (6 bases). As DNA, the CDR3 is TGTGCCAGCAGTGAACAGGGAGTAAACACCGGGGAGCTGTTTTTT. Translation gives CASSEQGVNTGELFF.